The source of this T cell receptor beta chain is a study of human T cells and chemical hapten exposure. Looking at the study overall: Small discrepancies in pooled library volume mainly accounted for the varying TCR yields per sample. General study points: Sensitization with DPC brought no change to TCRs above 1 in 1000 in frequency.

The authors' total RNA extraction used unfractionated whole blood. The table lists this clonotype with a few counts. The antigen is undetermined. For the library, individual cDNA molecules each received unique molecular identifiers. Source study methods: Counts of TCRs in each sample centred on a median of 95,638 and extended from about 24,000 to 680,000. MiXCR, run by TCRdb on the reads, gives a single entry per CDR3 protein. The V and J calls here are based on TCRdb, not the publication. The table records 120,000 or so distinct CDR3 sequences, approximately 9.3% of them present only once. The germline gives CDR1 SSHAT, CDR2 FNYEAQ (reference sequence). CDR3 length: 16 residues. V was trimmed by 5 bases and J by 5 bases, leaving 21 bases between them.

The sequenced sample was whole blood. This chain links TRBV7-7 with TRBJ2-5, with D possibly being TRBD2 (6 bases). The source of this sequence is a human donor in good health. Some clones in this sample may be carry-over from other donors' samples. DNA of the CDR3: TGTGCCAGCAGCCTTTCTAGCGCCCGGCCTGTGGAGACCCAGTACTTC. It specifies CASSLSSARPVETQYF. The variable domain in full, completed from reference TRBV7-7 and TRBJ2-5, reads GAGVSQSPRYKVTKRGQDVTLRCDPISSHATLYWYQQALGQGPEFLTYFNYEAQPDKSGLPSDRFSAERPEGSISTLTIQRTEQRDSAMYRCASSLSSARPVETQYFGPGTRLLVL.